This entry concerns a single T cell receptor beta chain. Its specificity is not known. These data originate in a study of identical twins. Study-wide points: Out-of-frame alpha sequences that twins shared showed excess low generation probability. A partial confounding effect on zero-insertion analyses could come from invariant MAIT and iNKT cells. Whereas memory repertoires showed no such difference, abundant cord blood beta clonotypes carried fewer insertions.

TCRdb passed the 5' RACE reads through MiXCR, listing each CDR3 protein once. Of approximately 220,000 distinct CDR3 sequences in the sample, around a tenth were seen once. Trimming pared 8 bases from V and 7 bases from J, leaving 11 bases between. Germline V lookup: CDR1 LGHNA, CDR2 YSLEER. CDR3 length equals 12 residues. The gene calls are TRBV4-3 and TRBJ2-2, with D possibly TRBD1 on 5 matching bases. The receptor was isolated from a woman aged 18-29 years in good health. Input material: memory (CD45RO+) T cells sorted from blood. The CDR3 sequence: CASSQGDGELFF. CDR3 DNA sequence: TGCGCCAGCTCACAAGGGGACGGGGAGCTGTTTTTT.